These 9 T cell receptor beta chains were all obtained from the same sample, sequenced in a study of tumor-infiltrating lymphocytes in glioblastoma multiforme. TCR beta libraries were built from RNA through three nested multiplex PCR rounds using modified ARM-PCR. TCRdb reanalysed the multiplex PCR reads using MiXCR and keeps one entry per CDR3 protein. Of around 10,000 distinct CDR3 sequences detected, about three quarters appear once; the ten largest clones hold almost 40%. Sequencing input: brain tumor tissue. The receptors shown here come from a male donor with glioblastoma.

This clonotype has a single count. The J gene is TRBJ1-1, the V gene TRBV29-1; 7 positions agree with TRBD1. Germline V CDR1 and CDR2: SQVTM, ANQGSEA. This CDR3 has 14 residues. The V segment lost 2 bases and the J segment 3 bases; nucleotides outside the gene matches: 6. CDR3 bases: TGCAGCGTTGAACTGGGACAGAGAGACACTGAAGCTTTCTTT. This encodes CSVELGQRDTEAFF.

This chain joins TRBV29-1 and TRBJ2-1, with 10 nucleotides matching TRBD2. Germline V CDR1 and CDR2: SQVTM, ANQGSEA. V trimming: 5 bases; J trimming: 6 bases; junction bases outside the gene matches: 4. The CDR3 extends over 13 amino acids. This chain's CDR3 is CSVLRTSGNEQFF. DNA for the CDR3: TGCAGCGTTCTACGGACTAGCGGCAATGAGCAGTTCTTC.

This clonotype was picked up a small number of times. This chain links TRBV20-1 with TRBJ1-1; unclear D gene. The CDR3 totals 12 residues. Germline V gene sequence: CDR1 DFQATT, CDR2 SNEGSKA (reference sequence). Trimming cost V 3 bases and J 2 bases, with 7 bases left between them. The DNA of the CDR3 is TGCAGTGCTAGGGCCCCAAACACTGAAGCTTTCTTT. Its protein product is CSARAPNTEAFF.

As for this clonotype: Mismatch with germline at one junction end may stem from a read error. This chain connects TRBV20-1 to TRBJ1-5; possible D gene TRBD1, 5 bases. The CDR3 sequence is 14 residues long. Germline assignment: CDR1 DFQATT and CDR2 SNEGSKA (reference sequence). The CDR3 DNA reads as TGCAATGTTAGGGCACCGGGGGTCGATCAGCACCAGCATTTT. It encodes CNVRAPGVDQHQHF.

On this clonotype: At one boundary the junction diverges from the germline segment, which might be a read error. The chain combines TRBV5-1 with TRBJ1-1; 7 bases align to TRBD1. The CDR3 contains 16 residues. CDR1 and CDR2 (germline): SGHRS, YFSETQ. Written as DNA, the CDR3 is TGCGCCAGCAGCTTGGGGTCCGGAACAGGGGACACTGAAGCTTTATTT. Translated, it gives CASSLGSGTGDTEALF.

A note on this clonotype: This CDR3 fails to terminate in the conserved phenylalanine or tryptophan, so it likely reflects a read error. The V gene is TRBV7-9, the J gene TRBJ1-1, with 10 bases lining up with TRBD1. Per germline, CDR1 SEHNR and CDR2 FQNEAQ (reference sequence). The CDR3 runs to 14 residues. V trimming: 5 bases; J trimming: 10 bases; junction bases outside the gene matches: 10. The CDR3 loop is CASSPGQGNSIAFS. CDR3 nucleotide sequence: TGTGCCAGCAGCCCGGGACAGGGGAACTCAATAGCTTTCTCT.

The rearrangement uses TRBV6-1 and TRBJ1-3, with no clear D. The CDR3 is 15 residues long. V was clipped by 2 bases and J by 0 bases, with 8 bases between them. Germline V gene sequence: CDR1 MNHNS, CDR2 SASEGT. CDR3 sequence reads: CASSENSASGNTIYF. The CDR3 nucleotides read TGTGCCAGCAGTGAAAACTCAGCCTCTGGAAACACCATATATTTT.

This clonotype showed up just a few times. An end of the junction does not agree with germline; a read error may underlie this. This chain connects TRBV11-1 to TRBJ2-1; 11 bases align to TRBD2. Germline CDR1 reads SGHAT; CDR2 reads FQDESV (reference sequence). CDR3 length: 17 residues. The CDR3 region is CASSQLLPSGRLNEESF. CDR3 nucleotide sequence: TGTGCCAGCAGCCAATTACTACCTAGCGGGAGGTTGAATGAGGAGTCCTTC.

This clonotype qualifies as medium-sized. The V call is TRBV20-1, the J call TRBJ2-3; 13 positions agree with TRBD2. The CDR3 is made up of 18 amino acids. V shed 3 bases, J shed 2 bases, and the junction held 11 bases outside the gene matches. Germline CDR1 and CDR2: DFQATT and SNEGSKA (reference sequence). The CDR3 spells CSASGTSGIAPTTDTQYF. DNA of the CDR3: TGCAGTGCTAGCGGGACTAGCGGGATCGCACCGACCACAGATACGCAGTATTTT.